Below are 15 T cell receptor beta chains sequenced from a single sample in a study of shared T cell receptors in the human thymus. Using immunoSEQ multiplex PCR, the repertoire was profiled, and TCRdb retains in-frame clones only, with some absent. The sample lists about 660,000 clones; about 90% were seen once. These data were likewise used in another study, on human thymus T cells.

Sequencing was done on a sample of thymocytes. The receptors come from a boy under two years old with a congenital heart defect.

This sequence joins TRBV27 and TRBJ1-3, with 7 nucleotides matching TRBD1. Germline CDR1 is MNHEY and CDR2 is SMNVEV (reference sequence). The J segment lost 1 base and the V segment lost 2 bases, leaving 8 bases of the junction unmatched. This CDR3 comprises 17 residues. The CDR3 loop reads CASSLQGGELSGNTIYF. The CDR3 DNA follows: TGTGCCAGCAGTTTACAAGGGGGCGAACTGTCTGGAAACACCATATATTTT.

The chain employs TRBV28 and TRBJ2-7; TRBD1 agrees at 7 bases. The V gene's germline CDR1 is MDHEN and CDR2 SYDVKM. V lost 3 bases and J lost 0; bases outside the gene matches: 8. CDR3 length: 16 residues. This CDR3 is CASSFLTGQVSYEQYF. The DNA of the CDR3 is TGTGCCAGCAGTTTCCTCACCGGACAGGTCTCCTACGAGCAGTACTTC.

CDR3 in DNA: TGTGCCAGCTCTAAGGTTGGAGAAGAAGTGGGTAGAGATACGCAGTATTTT. It codes for CASSKVGEEVGRDTQYF. The chain carries TRBV7-9 and TRBJ2-3; D remains ambiguous. Trimming took 8 bases from V and 5 from J, leaving 26 bases between them. Germline lookup yields CDR1 SEHNR and CDR2 FQNEAQ (reference sequence). The CDR3 has 17 amino acids.

The chain joins TRBV12-5 to TRBJ1-2; TRBD1 agrees at 8 bases. V lost 0 bases, J lost 2 bases, and 8 bases stayed unmatched. Looked up from germline, CDR1 is LGHNT and CDR2 is FRNRAP. The length of the CDR3 is 17 residues. The CDR3 DNA reads TGTGCTAGTGGTTTGGTACTGGGGACAGGCCCCAACTATGGCTACACCTTC. It codes for CASGLVLGTGPNYGYTF.

The chain employs TRBV27 and TRBJ2-7; 7 bases are shared with TRBD1. The CDR3 extends over 15 amino acids. V lost 2 bases and J lost 0; bases outside the gene matches: 4. The V gene's germline CDR1 is MNHEY and CDR2 SMNVEV (reference sequence). CDR3 DNA: TGTGCCAGCAGTTTAGCCGGGACAGCCTCCTACGAGCAGTACTTC. It specifies CASSLAGTASYEQYF.

This chain joins TRBV18 and TRBJ1-1, with D possibly being TRBD1 (5 bases). CDR3 length: 16 amino acids. Trimming stripped 3 bases from V and 3 bases from J, with 17 bases between. Germline V gene sequence: CDR1 KGHSH, CDR2 LQKENI. The CDR3 DNA follows: TGTGCCAGCTCACCGACCGCAGGGAGGCAAGACACTGAAGCTTTCTTT. Its protein product is CASSPTAGRQDTEAFF.

This chain uses TRBV4-3 with TRBJ2-2; TRBD2 agrees at 12 bases. With 0 bases clipped from V and 0 bases from J, the junction kept 8 bases outside the gene matches. The CDR3 runs to 20 residues. CDR1 and CDR2 from the germline V gene are LGHNA and YSLEER. CDR3 sequence (DNA): TGCGCCAGCAGCCAAGATGCGCAACTAGCGGGGGGTACGAACACCGGGGAGCTGTTTTTT. It codes for CASSQDAQLAGGTNTGELFF.

This chain links TRBV5-1 with TRBJ1-2; D remains unclear. The CDR3 has 17 residues. Germline lookup yields CDR1 SGHRS and CDR2 YFSETQ. V dropped 4 bases and J dropped 4 bases, with 23 bases sitting between them. The CDR3 spells CASSLETDPSAGYGYTF. The CDR3 coding sequence is TGCGCCAGCAGCCTGGAAACCGACCCCTCGGCGGGCTATGGCTACACCTTC.

The gene calls are TRBV29-1 and TRBJ2-1, with TRBD1 matching over 8 bases. The CDR3 length is 19 residues. Germline V gene lookup returns CDR1 SQVTM and CDR2 ANQGSEA. After removal of 2 bases from V and 0 bases from J, the junction contained 15 bases not matched to a gene. Written as DNA, the CDR3 is TGCAGCGTTGAAAACGGGGCAGGGGGCACGAACAGCTCCTACAATGAGCAGTTCTTC. It codes for CSVENGAGGTNSSYNEQFF.

The gene calls are TRBV15 and TRBJ2-7; a weak D match, TRBD2 (6 bases). The CDR3 extends over 17 amino acids. The germline gives CDR1 LNHNV, CDR2 YYDKDF (reference sequence). The germline V and J ends were trimmed by 1 base and 3 bases, with 19 bases remaining between them. The CDR3 DNA is TGTGCCACCAGCAGAGTAGCGGAGAGACCCAAAGACTACGAGCAGTACTTC. As protein: CATSRVAERPKDYEQYF.

Worth noting for this clone: The identical CDR3 is also encoded by other nucleotide sequences in the sample. The J gene is TRBJ2-4, the V gene TRBV29-1, with TRBD2 matching over 7 bases. CDR3 length: 18 amino acids. Germline V CDR1 and CDR2: SQVTM, ANQGSEA. The J segment lost 3 bases and the V segment lost 6 bases, leaving 20 bases of the junction unmatched. In DNA, the CDR3 is TGCAGCGTCGACCGTGGCGGGAGTGGAATCAGAATCAAAAACATTCAGTACTTC. It specifies CSVDRGGSGIRIKNIQYF.

The chain is built from TRBV28 and TRBJ1-2; 8 nucleotides line up with TRBD1. The V gene end was trimmed by 4 bases and the J gene end by 5 bases; junction bases not matched to a gene: 18. This CDR3 comprises 18 residues. Germline V gives CDR1 MDHEN, CDR2 SYDVKM. This CDR3 reads CASSSPDRECIGDYGYTF. The CDR3, as DNA: TGTGCCAGCAGTTCCCCGGACAGGGAATGTATTGGGGATTATGGCTACACCTTC.

This clone has more than one count but fewer than ten. CDR3 DNA sequence: TGTGCCAGCAGCCAAGATTCCCGCGGGGGGAACCCTCTAGCCAAAAACATTCAGTACTTC. It specifies CASSQDSRGGNPLAKNIQYF. The V call is TRBV14, the J call TRBJ2-4, with 8 nucleotides matching TRBD2. Trimming removed 0 bases from V and 0 bases from J; junction bases left unmatched: 13. Per germline, CDR1 SGHDN and CDR2 FVKESK. CDR3 length: 20 amino acids.

The chain employs TRBV5-1 and TRBJ1-1; 7 nucleotides line up with TRBD1. This CDR3 contains 16 residues. The J segment lost 0 bases and the V segment lost 2 bases, leaving 7 bases of the junction unmatched. CDR1 SGHRS and CDR2 YFSETQ come from the germline V gene. The DNA of the CDR3 is TGCGCCAGCAGCTTCACAGGGGTATCTATGAACACTGAAGCTTTCTTT. It translates to CASSFTGVSMNTEAFF.

This chain uses TRBV15 with TRBJ1-5; 7 bases fit TRBD1. Losses at the gene ends were 0 bases for V and 2 bases for J; bases not matched to a gene: 7. Germline lookup yields CDR1 LNHNV and CDR2 YYDKDF (reference sequence). This CDR3 has 17 amino acids. The CDR3 DNA reads as TGTGCCACCAGCAGAGACGGGCAGGGGGATCGCAATCAGCCCCAGCATTTT. It codes for CATSRDGQGDRNQPQHF.